These 28 T cell receptor beta chains share one sample of origin, sequenced in a study of radiation and T cells in renal cell carcinoma. Using immunoSEQ multiplex PCR, the repertoire was profiled, and TCRdb retains in-frame clones only, with some absent. The repertoire includes 150,000 to 180,000 clones, roughly 86% of them detected once, and approximately 13% sits in the top ten. Time point indicated: blood 2 weeks post-SBRT. Stated treatment: 15 Gy SBRT to primary tumor, nephrectomy 4 weeks later. The sequencing here drew on blood, taken from a patient whose treatment included radiotherapy and nephrectomy. The receptors derive from a woman aged 45-65 years with renal cell carcinoma.

The rearrangement joins TRBV2 to TRBJ1-1; D gene uncertain. V dropped 7 bases and J dropped 0 bases, with 9 bases sitting between them. From germline, CDR1 is SNHLY and CDR2 FYNNEI. The CDR3 has 13 residues. The CDR3 reads CASKSYMNTEAFF. Here the CDR3 DNA reads TGTGCCAGCAAGTCTTACATGAACACTGAAGCTTTCTTT.

V usage is TRBV28 and J usage is TRBJ2-2; no reliable D call. This CDR3 region has 14 residues. Germline CDR1 is MDHEN and CDR2 is SYDVKM. Trimming pared 4 bases from V and 6 bases from J, leaving 12 bases between. The CDR3 reads CASSSSLKPGELFF. CDR3 in DNA: TGTGCCAGCAGTTCTTCCCTGAAGCCCGGGGAGCTGTTTTTT.

The chain combines TRBV21-1 with TRBJ2-5; the table's D call, TRBD2, was not checked against the DNA. TRBV21-1 is shown as a pseudogene. The CDR3 contains 15 residues. The DNA of the CDR3 is TGTGCCAGCAACCCGGGACTAGCGGGGCAAGAGACCCAGTACTTC. This sequence encodes CASNPGLAGQETQYF.

This clone has just one count. CDR3 amino acids: CATRRTGDDGYTF. The CDR3 DNA reads as TGTGCCACGCGGCGGACAGGGGATGATGGCTACACCTTC. The chain uses TRBV6-1 and TRBJ1-2; 9 nucleotides line up with TRBD1. V lost 10 bases, J lost 6 bases, and 9 bases stayed unmatched. This CDR3 has 13 residues. CDR1 is MNHNS and CDR2 is SASEGT in the germline V gene.

This chain connects TRBV6-1 to TRBJ1-1; D gene uncertain. V was clipped by 1 base and J by 10 bases, with 13 bases between them. The CDR3 runs 13 residues. Germline values: CDR1 MNHNS, CDR2 SASEGT. The CDR3 sequence: CASSEDPLRRAFF. The CDR3 DNA sequence: TGTGCCAGCAGTGAAGATCCGCTACGTAGAGCTTTCTTT.

The chain employs TRBV2 and TRBJ1-3; D unclear. The germline V and J ends were trimmed by 1 base and 4 bases, with 8 bases remaining between them. The CDR3 consists of 14 residues. Looked up from germline, CDR1 is SNHLY and CDR2 is FYNNEI. The CDR3 sequence is CASSEGAGGNTIYF. The CDR3 region has the DNA TGTGCCAGCAGTGAAGGGGCGGGAGGAAACACCATATATTTT.

V is TRBV19 and J is TRBJ1-5; TRBD1 agrees at 7 bases. This CDR3 is 16 amino acids long. V shed 3 bases, J shed 0 bases, and the junction held 5 bases outside the gene matches. Germline CDR1 LNHDA, CDR2 SQIVND (reference sequence). CDR3 protein: CASSIYGTVSNQPQHF. The CDR3 coding sequence is TGTGCCAGTAGTATTTATGGGACAGTTAGCAATCAGCCCCAGCATTTT.

CDR3 nucleotide sequence: TGTGCCAGCAGTGACGATTTGTTCGGGAACACTGAAGCTTTCTTT. Its protein product is CASSDDLFGNTEAFF. This chain joins TRBV25-1 and TRBJ1-1; D gene unclear. The CDR3 runs to 15 residues. Germline CDR1 MGHDK, CDR2 SYGVNS. V was cut by 3 bases and J by 1 base, with 12 bases left in between.

V usage is TRBV7-9 and J usage is TRBJ2-1; 11 nucleotides align to TRBD2. In germline, CDR1 is SEHNR, CDR2 FQNEAQ (reference sequence). The CDR3 runs 16 residues. Unmatched junction bases numbered 6, after V lost 1 base and J lost 7 bases. The CDR3 nucleotides read TGTGCCAGCAGCTTAGTTTCTAGCGGGGGGAGGAATGAGCAGTTCTTC. Translated, it gives CASSLVSSGGRNEQFF.

This chain joins TRBV4-3 and TRBJ2-2, with 8 nucleotides matching TRBD1. Per the germline V gene, CDR1 is LGHNA and CDR2 is YSLEER. There are 15 residues in the CDR3. The junction had 7 bases not matched to a gene; V was cut back by 4 bases and J by 6 bases. CDR3 DNA sequence: TGCGCCAGCAGCCCCTCCGGGACAGGAGCCGGGGAGCTGTTTTTT. Protein product: CASSPSGTGAGELFF.

CDR3 nucleotide sequence: TGTGCCAGCAGTTACAGTGCGAATCAGCCCCAGCATTTT. Its translation is CASSYSANQPQHF. The genes are TRBV27 and TRBJ1-5, with D uncertain. The CDR3 loop spans 13 amino acids. Trimming cost V 4 bases and J 4 bases, with 8 bases left between them. In germline, CDR1 is MNHEY, CDR2 SMNVEV (reference sequence).

The J gene is TRBJ1-1, the V gene TRBV19, with a weak D call TRBD1 (6 bases). The CDR3 runs 14 residues. V dropped 6 bases and J dropped 1 base, with 12 bases sitting between them. CDR1 and CDR2 (germline): LNHDA, SQIVND (reference sequence). In DNA, the CDR3 is TGTGCCAGTAGCCGCGGGGACACGAACACTGAAGCTTTCTTT. Translated, it gives CASSRGDTNTEAFF. Combining the CDR3 with reference TRBV19 and TRBJ1-1 gives the whole variable domain DGGITQSPKYLFRKEGQNVTLSCEQNLNHDAMYWYRQDPGQGLRLIYYSQIVNDFQKGDIAEGYSVSREKKESFPLTVTSAQKNPTAFYLCASSRGDTNTEAFFGQGTRLTVV.

The DNA for the CDR3 is TGTGCCAGCAGCCATCCGGGACAGCGTAGTGTGGATGAGCAGTTCTTC. Its translation: CASSHPGQRSVDEQFF. The V and J genes are TRBV7-2 and TRBJ2-1, with 7 bases that match TRBD1. CDR1 and CDR2 (germline): SGHTA, FQGNSA. This CDR3 contains 16 residues. Unmatched junction bases numbered 15, after V lost 5 bases and J lost 8 bases.

The J gene is TRBJ2-5, the V gene TRBV5-4; D is perhaps TRBD1 (6 bases). Trimming removed 1 base at V and 2 bases at J, with 12 bases between. From germline, CDR1 is SGHNT and CDR2 YYREEE (reference sequence). This CDR3 is 15 amino acids long. The CDR3 loop reads CASSLSGTLQETQYF. The CDR3 nucleotides read TGTGCCAGCAGCTTGTCGGGGACACTACAAGAGACCCAGTACTTC.

Only one count was recorded for this clone. The chain links TRBV9 to TRBJ1-2; D not resolved. The V and J ends lost 0 bases and 2 bases respectively, with 8 bases between them. The germline gives CDR1 SGDLS, CDR2 YYNGEE. This CDR3 is 14 amino acids long. The CDR3 reads CASSVAGVNYGYTF. CDR3 coding DNA: TGTGCCAGCAGCGTAGCAGGAGTCAACTATGGCTACACCTTC.

The chain links TRBV6-1 to TRBJ2-7, with a tentative D call TRBD2 (5 bases). V was trimmed by 3 bases and J by 5 bases, leaving 14 bases between them. The CDR3 loop spans 14 amino acids. CDR1 is MNHNS, CDR2 SASEGT, per germline. In DNA form, the CDR3 reads TGTGCCAGCAGTGACTCTAGCATCGTTAACGAGCAGTACTTC. This sequence encodes CASSDSSIVNEQYF.

This clone was seen a single time. The chain recombines TRBV5-4 with TRBJ1-2; no firm D call. CDR1 SGHNT and CDR2 YYREEE come from the germline V gene (reference sequence). CDR3 length equals 14 residues. V lost 0 bases and J 3 bases, leaving 9 bases between the germline ends. The DNA of the CDR3 is TGTGCCAGCAGCTTGGTTGGGCTGGACTATGGCTACACCTTC. This encodes CASSLVGLDYGYTF.

V usage is TRBV14 and J usage is TRBJ1-1, with a possible D match to TRBD1 (6 bases). The CDR3 is 12 residues long. Germline assignment: CDR1 SGHDN and CDR2 FVKESK. The V and J ends lost 6 bases and 5 bases respectively, with 10 bases between them. The DNA for the CDR3 is TGTGCCAGCAGGCAGGACAGAACTGAAGCTTTCTTT. Amino acids: CASRQDRTEAFF.

This chain links TRBV5-5 with TRBJ1-2; 11 positions match TRBD1. Trimming cost V 1 base and J 7 bases; bases outside gene matches: 12. CDR3 length: 17 residues. CDR1 is SGHKS, CDR2 YYEKEE, per germline (reference sequence). DNA for the CDR3: TGTGCCAGCAGCTTGTATAGCAGGACAGGGGGCGCTTTTGGCTACACCTTC. Amino acids: CASSLYSRTGGAFGYTF.

This clone was seen a few times. This rearrangement joins TRBV29-1 to TRBJ1-1; a possible D gene is TRBD1 (5 bases). The V end lost 4 bases, the J end lost 2 bases, and 14 bases lay between the germline ends. From germline, CDR1 is SQVTM and CDR2 ANQGSEA. The CDR3 has 14 residues. This chain's CDR3 is CSVVTGLANTEAFF. As DNA, the CDR3 is TGCAGCGTTGTAACAGGTCTTGCCAACACTGAAGCTTTCTTT.

The gene calls are TRBV7-8 and TRBJ2-7; TRBD1 is a possible D gene (5 bases). Germline V gives CDR1 SGHVS, CDR2 FQNEAQ. Trimming took 5 bases from V and 0 from J, leaving 11 bases between them. The CDR3 has 14 amino acids. The CDR3: CASSPWGPSYEQYF. Written as DNA, the CDR3 is TGTGCCAGCAGCCCGTGGGGCCCCTCCTACGAGCAGTACTTC.

CDR3 in DNA: TGTGCCAGCTCTGGCTTCCGGACAGGGCTTCTCGAGCAGTACTTC. It translates to CASSGFRTGLLEQYF. This chain joins TRBV2 and TRBJ2-7, with 8 nucleotides matching TRBD1. Germline CDR1 and CDR2: SNHLY and FYNNEI. CDR3 length: 15 residues. The junction had 15 bases not matched to a gene; V was cut back by 8 bases and J by 6 bases.

The chain has TRBV5-6 and TRBJ2-7, with D tentatively TRBD2 (5 bases). V lost 2 bases, J lost 1 base, and 10 bases lay in between. This CDR3 region has 14 residues. The germline V gene encodes CDR1 SGHDT and CDR2 YYEEEE. In DNA, the CDR3 is TGTGCCAGCAGCTTCGGGGTCGGGTCCTACGAGCAGTACTTC. The encoded protein is CASSFGVGSYEQYF.

V and J are TRBV5-1 and TRBJ2-5; possible D gene TRBD2, 5 bases. Germline lookup yields CDR1 SGHRS and CDR2 YFSETQ. Trimming cost V 0 bases and J 5 bases, with 11 bases left between them. This CDR3 has 14 amino acids. CDR3 in DNA: TGCGCCAGCAGCTTGGCAGACCCGGGGGAGACCCAGTACTTC. This gives the protein CASSLADPGETQYF.

This chain connects TRBV7-2 to TRBJ2-1, with D unresolved. The CDR3 length is 16 residues. Trimming removed 1 base at V and 0 bases at J, with 10 bases between. Germline loops: CDR1 SGHTA, CDR2 FQGNSA. The CDR3 sequence: CASSLERRSSYNEQFF. In DNA, the CDR3 is TGTGCCAGCAGCTTAGAGCGTAGGAGCTCCTACAATGAGCAGTTCTTC.

The table lists this clone with a count of one. The chain combines TRBV7-2 with TRBJ2-3; D gene unclear. CDR1 SGHTA and CDR2 FQGNSA come from the germline V gene. The CDR3 spans 12 residues. V dropped 4 bases and J dropped 4 bases, with 6 bases sitting between them. The CDR3 protein is CASSSSADTQYF. CDR3 nucleotide sequence: TGTGCCAGCAGCTCTTCGGCAGATACGCAGTATTTT.

The chain uses TRBV6-1 and TRBJ1-5, with 8 bases fitting TRBD1. V was pared by 4 bases and J by 0 bases, with 2 bases of the junction left unmatched. The CDR3 covers 15 residues. CDR1 is MNHNS, CDR2 SASEGT, per germline. The CDR3 DNA follows: TGTGCCAGCAGTGCGGACAGGGTTAGCAATCAGCCCCAGCATTTT. Translation gives CASSADRVSNQPQHF.

The CDR3 reads CASRGLGGQVYGYTF. The CDR3 bases are TGCGCCAGCAGAGGCTTGGGGGGGCAGGTCTATGGCTACACCTTC. This chain connects TRBV10-2 to TRBJ1-2; D is possibly TRBD1 (6 bases). The CDR3 is made up of 15 amino acids. The germline gives CDR1 WSHSY, CDR2 SAAADI. Trimming stripped 6 bases from V and 4 bases from J, with 18 bases between.